The next 30 T cell receptor beta chains were all read from a single sample in a study of shared clonotypes between healthy human individuals. Only in-frame clones appear in the TCRdb table, and some are missing; sequencing was by immunoSEQ multiplex PCR. The data contain about 1.1 million clones, 70% to 85% of them seen just once; the ten biggest clones take up more than 0.85%. The source material was memory CD4+ T cells from PBMCs. Subset here: CD45RA-negative fraction. Source of these receptors: a man in his late teens or twenties in good health. Some clones in this sample may be carry-over from other donors' samples.

The chain couples TRBV28 to TRBJ1-3; D remains ambiguous. The CDR3 has 14 amino acids. Trimming shortened V by 1 base and J by 0 bases, and 4 bases separated the two germline ends. Germline CDR1 reads MDHEN; CDR2 reads SYDVKM. The CDR3 DNA sequence: TGTGCCAGCAGTTTATACGGCTCTGGAAACACCATATATTTT. Its translation is CASSLYGSGNTIYF.

DNA for the CDR3: TGCGCCAGCAGCTGGGACAGGGGTAACACTGAAGCTTTCTTT. Protein: CASSWDRGNTEAFF. The rearrangement joins TRBV4-3 to TRBJ1-1; 10 bases line up with TRBD1. The CDR3 extends over 14 amino acids. The germline V gene has CDR1 LGHNA and CDR2 YSLEER. The ends lost 5 bases at V and 2 bases at J; junction bases unmatched: 2.

The chain has TRBV18 and TRBJ1-1; 8 bases agree with TRBD1. V was clipped by 8 bases and J by 3 bases; unmatched bases: 8. Per the germline V gene, CDR1 is KGHSH and CDR2 is LQKENI. This CDR3 is built from 14 residues. Here the CDR3 reads CASLKDRGDTEAFF. CDR3 in DNA: TGTGCCAGCCTAAAAGACAGGGGAGACACTGAAGCTTTCTTT.

This clone was seen a handful of times. The same CDR3 can be traced to other DNA sequences in this sample. The chain is built from TRBV7-8 and TRBJ1-5; D is undetermined. The CDR3 covers 12 residues. Trimming stripped 6 bases from V and 1 base from J, with 4 bases between. Looked up from germline, CDR1 is SGHVS and CDR2 is FQNEAQ. The CDR3 loop is CASSRSNQPQHF. DNA of the CDR3: TGTGCCAGCAGTCGAAGCAATCAGCCCCAGCATTTT.

The chain couples TRBV29-1 to TRBJ1-1, with D unclear. Germline V gene data show CDR1 as SQVTM and CDR2 as ANQGSEA. V shed 3 bases and J shed 4 bases, with 12 bases lying between them. This CDR3 region has 13 residues. CDR3 DNA: TGCAGCGTTGAGCACCTGGGCCCCACTGAAGCTTTCTTT. Its protein is CSVEHLGPTEAFF.

This sequence joins TRBV20-1 and TRBJ2-1; D is ambiguous. V lost 6 bases and J 7 bases, leaving 7 bases between the germline ends. Germline V gene data show CDR1 as DFQATT and CDR2 as SNEGSKA (reference sequence). The CDR3 length is 10 residues. The CDR3 nucleotides read TGCAGTGCGCATGGGAATGAGCAGTTCTTC. Translating it yields CSAHGNEQFF.

The rearrangement uses TRBV19 and TRBJ2-5; 9 positions match TRBD2. Germline loops: CDR1 LNHDA, CDR2 SQIVND (reference sequence). This CDR3 is built from 15 residues. V gave up 5 bases and J gave up 1 base; unmatched junction bases: 5. This chain's CDR3 is CASSPLAGFQETQYF. The CDR3 DNA reads as TGTGCCAGTAGTCCCCTAGCGGGATTCCAAGAGACCCAGTACTTC.

V gene TRBV5-1 combines with J gene TRBJ2-3; 8 bases line up with TRBD2. The CDR3 is 15 residues long. V trimming: 4 bases; J trimming: 4 bases; junction bases outside the gene matches: 8. Germline-derived CDR1 and CDR2 are SGHRS and YFSETQ. DNA of the CDR3: TGCGCCAGCAGCCCATATGGACTAGCCCCAGATACGCAGTATTTT. Translation gives CASSPYGLAPDTQYF. Full variable domain (remainder filled in from reference TRBV5-1 and TRBJ2-3): KAGVTQTPRYLIKTRGQQVTLSCSPISGHRSVSWYQQTPGQGLQFLFEYFSETQRNKGNFPGRFSGRQFSNSRSEMNVSTLELGDSALYLCASSPYGLAPDTQYFGPGTRLTVL.

The CDR3 loop reads CASSARQGSEAFF. The CDR3 nucleotides read TGTGCCAGCAGTGCCAGACAGGGCTCTGAAGCTTTCTTT. This chain joins TRBV6-4 and TRBJ1-1; 7 bases map to TRBD1. In germline, CDR1 is MRHNA, CDR2 SNTAGT. The V gene end was trimmed by 4 bases and the J gene end by 6 bases; junction bases not matched to a gene: 5. CDR3 length equals 13 residues.

The chain combines TRBV5-4 with TRBJ1-2; no definite D call. V lost 2 bases, J lost 3 bases, and 8 bases lay in between. There are 13 residues in the CDR3. Germline assignment: CDR1 SGHNT and CDR2 YYREEE (reference sequence). The CDR3 spells CASSLGEHYGYTF. The CDR3 DNA reads as TGTGCCAGCAGCTTAGGTGAGCACTATGGCTACACCTTC.

CDR3 nucleotides: TGTGCCAGCAGTGAGGGGTCCTATGCAGATACGCAGTATTTT. Its protein product is CASSEGSYADTQYF. The chain recombines TRBV2 with TRBJ2-3; no firm D call. CDR3 length: 14 residues. Trimming took off 3 bases at V and 4 bases at J, with 11 bases between the two ends. CDR1 and CDR2 from the germline V gene are SNHLY and FYNNEI.

The chain combines TRBV27 with TRBJ1-2; 7 bases line up with TRBD1. CDR1 is MNHEY, CDR2 SMNVEV, per germline (reference sequence). The CDR3 consists of 14 residues. Losses at the gene ends were 5 bases for V and 1 base for J; bases not matched to a gene: 4. The CDR3 bases are TGTGCCAGCAGTCCGACAGGGTTTAACTATGGCTACACCTTC. This sequence encodes CASSPTGFNYGYTF.

This clone was detected a few times. This could be a read error, since a much larger clone is one nucleotide away. The sample has other DNA sequences that encode this CDR3 too. The chain combines TRBV30 with TRBJ2-7, with D possibly being TRBD2 (5 bases). The CDR3 contains 13 residues. Germline V gene data show CDR1 as GTSNPN and CDR2 as SVGIG (reference sequence). In DNA, the CDR3 is TGTGCCTGGAGTGTCCCGGAGGCCTACGAGCAGTACTTT. The encoded protein is CAWSVPEAYEQYF.

V usage is TRBV6-1 and J usage is TRBJ1-2; D call uncertain. Trimming removed 1 base at V and 0 bases at J, with 9 bases between. The CDR3 has 15 amino acids. Germline loops: CDR1 MNHNS, CDR2 SASEGT. The CDR3 DNA follows: TGTGCCAGCAGTGAAGTGTCGGCTTCTAACTATGGCTACACCTTC. Protein product: CASSEVSASNYGYTF.

Details on this clone: This sequence may be a read error, since a much larger clone differs from it by one base. The same CDR3 is also encoded by other DNA sequences in this sample. The chain couples TRBV25-1 to TRBJ2-3; 8 nucleotides match TRBD2. Germline V gene sequence: CDR1 MGHDK, CDR2 SYGVNS. The CDR3 loop spans 15 amino acids. J was trimmed by 0 bases and V by 4 bases; bases with no gene match: 3. CDR3 sequence reads: CASSVSSGSTDTQYF. The CDR3 DNA is TGTGCCAGCAGTGTCTCTAGCGGGAGCACAGATACGCAGTATTTT.

This clone was seen many times. V and J are TRBV5-4 and TRBJ1-3; D remains ambiguous. The CDR3 runs 15 residues. The germline CDR1 and CDR2 sequences are SGHNT and YYREEE (reference sequence). Trimming left V 0 bases short and J 1 base short, with 8 bases between. The CDR3 DNA reads TGTGCCAGCAGCTTGGGGCCGGCGTCTGGAAACACCATATATTTT. Translating gives CASSLGPASGNTIYF.

This rearrangement joins TRBV18 to TRBJ2-7; 13 positions agree with TRBD2. Germline lookup yields CDR1 KGHSH and CDR2 LQKENI. Losses at the gene ends were 0 bases for V and 5 bases for J; bases not matched to a gene: 4. The CDR3 has 16 amino acids. CDR3 in amino acids: CASSPPRTSGRNEQYF. The CDR3 DNA reads as TGTGCCAGCTCACCACCGCGGACTAGCGGGAGAAACGAGCAGTACTTC.

The rearrangement links TRBV30 to TRBJ2-3, with D perhaps matching TRBD2 (6 bases). With 3 bases removed from V and 5 bases from J, the gap between germline ends came to 18 bases. The CDR3 spans 15 residues. Germline CDR1 is GTSNPN and CDR2 is SVGIG (reference sequence). The CDR3 sequence: CAWSPLGGLGDTQYF. The CDR3, as DNA: TGTGCCTGGAGCCCCCTGGGGGGATTAGGAGATACGCAGTATTTT. Together with reference TRBV30 and TRBJ2-3, the CDR3 gives the full variable domain: SQTIHQWPATLVQPVGSPLSLECTVEGTSNPNLYWYRQAAGRGLQLLFYSVGIGQISSEVPQNLSASRPQDRQFILSSKKLLLSDSGFYLCAWSPLGGLGDTQYFGPGTRLTVL.

This chain uses TRBV4-2 with TRBJ1-4; perhaps TRBD1 as D (5 bases). Trimming left V 0 bases short and J 7 bases short, with 18 bases between. Germline lookup yields CDR1 LGHNA and CDR2 YNFKEQ. CDR3 length: 17 amino acids. CDR3 protein: CASSQDLLPGIGEKLFF. CDR3 sequence (DNA): TGTGCCAGCAGCCAAGATCTGCTTCCAGGGATCGGTGAAAAACTGTTTTTT.

This clone was observed at least ten times. The genes are TRBV2 and TRBJ2-6, with TRBD2 matching 8 bases. V lost 5 bases and J lost 4; bases outside the gene matches: 7. The CDR3 has 16 amino acids. CDR1 is SNHLY, CDR2 FYNNEI, per germline. Here the CDR3 DNA reads TGTGCCAGCAGTTTTAGCGGGATCCCCGGGGCCAACGTCCTGACTTTC. It encodes CASSFSGIPGANVLTF.

The chain uses TRBV7-3 and TRBJ2-5; the D gene is possibly TRBD2 (5 bases). The CDR3 runs to 13 residues. From germline, CDR1 is SGHTA and CDR2 FQGTGA. V was cut by 2 bases and J by 3 bases, with 7 bases left in between. The CDR3 spells CASSLVREETQYF. CDR3 in DNA: TGTGCCAGCAGCTTAGTGCGGGAAGAGACCCAGTACTTC.

This clone was recorded once. A much larger clone differs by one base, so this may be a read error. The sample contains more than one DNA sequence encoding this CDR3. The rearrangement joins TRBV27 to TRBJ1-3, with 8 positions matching TRBD1. CDR1 is MNHEY and CDR2 is SMNVEV in the germline V gene (reference sequence). The CDR3 extends over 14 amino acids. V trimming: 4 bases; J trimming: 2 bases; junction bases outside the gene matches: 1. CDR3 DNA sequence: TGTGCCAGCAGTTCAGGGGGCGCTGGAAACACCATATATTTT. The encoded protein is CASSSGGAGNTIYF.

This chain connects TRBV7-8 to TRBJ2-7, with 13 bases aligning to TRBD2. Germline values: CDR1 SGHVS, CDR2 FQNEAQ. The CDR3 covers 14 residues. V trimming: 5 bases; J trimming: 2 bases; junction bases outside the gene matches: 0. CDR3 region: CASSTSGRAYEQYF. The CDR3 DNA sequence: TGTGCCAGCAGCACTAGCGGGAGGGCCTACGAGCAGTACTTC. Full variable domain (rest looked up from reference TRBV7-8 and TRBJ2-7): GAGVSQSPRYKVAKRGQDVALRCDPISGHVSLFWYQQALGQGPEFLTYFQNEAQLDKSGLPSDRFFAERPEGSVSTLKIQRTQQEDSAVYLCASSTSGRAYEQYFGPGTRLTVT.

The chain is built from TRBV2 and TRBJ2-3; D is undetermined. This CDR3 region has 13 residues. Trimming pared 7 bases from V and 1 base from J, leaving 9 bases between. From germline, CDR1 is SNHLY and CDR2 FYNNEI. The CDR3 protein is CASTAAGTDTQYF. CDR3 in DNA: TGTGCCAGCACGGCGGCGGGCACAGATACGCAGTATTTT.

Points on this clone: This sample also contains other DNA sequences that code for the same CDR3. CDR3 residues: CASSLAGGAYEQYF. CDR3 sequence (DNA): TGTGCCAGCAGCTTGGCGGGAGGAGCCTACGAGCAGTACTTC. The chain uses TRBV7-3 and TRBJ2-7, with 8 bases matching TRBD2. This CDR3 region has 14 residues. V dropped 3 bases and J dropped 2; count of bases not matched to a gene: 3. CDR1 and CDR2 (germline): SGHTA, FQGTGA.

The chain employs TRBV25-1 and TRBJ1-3; 7 nucleotides match TRBD1. V trimming: 2 bases; J trimming: 1 base; junction bases outside the gene matches: 2. CDR1 MGHDK and CDR2 SYGVNS come from the germline V gene. The CDR3 has 15 residues. In nucleotides, the CDR3 is TGTGCCAGCAGTGAACACAGGGGATCTGGAAACACCATATATTTT. It is translated as CASSEHRGSGNTIYF.

Of note for this clone: An end of the junction does not agree with germline; a read error may underlie this. Other nucleotide sequences from this sample produce the same CDR3. The chain employs TRBV15 and TRBJ2-7; the D call may be TRBD1 or TRBD2 (7 bases each). Germline assignment: CDR1 LNHNV and CDR2 YYDKDF (reference sequence). The CDR3 totals 20 residues. The CDR3 spells CATSRDRDWGAGPHRYEQYF. In DNA, the CDR3 is TGTGCCACAAGCAGAGACAGGGATTGGGGAGCGGGGCCACATCGGTACGAGCAGTACTTC.

The chain uses TRBV18 and TRBJ2-1; D may be TRBD1 or TRBD2 (5 bases each). The CDR3 is 14 residues long. Trimming pared 3 bases from V and 6 bases from J, leaving 12 bases between. Germline lookup yields CDR1 KGHSH and CDR2 LQKENI. The CDR3 sequence: CASSPGVVSNEQFF. For the CDR3, the DNA is TGTGCCAGCTCACCGGGGGTGGTGTCCAATGAGCAGTTCTTC.

V is TRBV2 and J is TRBJ2-2; 13 nucleotides match TRBD2. Trimming took 3 bases from V and 7 from J; bases not matched to a gene: 8. Germline lookup yields CDR1 SNHLY and CDR2 FYNNEI. CDR3 length: 17 amino acids. The CDR3 sequence: CASSDPGLAGARGELFF. As DNA, the CDR3 is TGTGCCAGCAGTGACCCCGGACTAGCGGGAGCTCGCGGGGAGCTGTTTTTT. Supplemented by reference TRBV2 and TRBJ2-2, the full variable domain reads EPEVTQTPSHQVTQMGQEVILRCVPISNHLYFYWYRQILGQKVEFLVSFYNNEISEKSEIFDDQFSVERPDGSNFTLKIRSTKLEDSAMYFCASSDPGLAGARGELFFGEGSRLTVL.

This sequence joins TRBV29-1 and TRBJ1-5; D remains unclear. The CDR3 is 12 amino acids. Looked up from germline, CDR1 is SQVTM and CDR2 is ANQGSEA. V shed 4 bases and J shed 4 bases, with 8 bases lying between them. CDR3: CSVGHPNQPQHF. The CDR3 coding sequence is TGCAGCGTTGGACACCCGAATCAGCCCCAGCATTTT.